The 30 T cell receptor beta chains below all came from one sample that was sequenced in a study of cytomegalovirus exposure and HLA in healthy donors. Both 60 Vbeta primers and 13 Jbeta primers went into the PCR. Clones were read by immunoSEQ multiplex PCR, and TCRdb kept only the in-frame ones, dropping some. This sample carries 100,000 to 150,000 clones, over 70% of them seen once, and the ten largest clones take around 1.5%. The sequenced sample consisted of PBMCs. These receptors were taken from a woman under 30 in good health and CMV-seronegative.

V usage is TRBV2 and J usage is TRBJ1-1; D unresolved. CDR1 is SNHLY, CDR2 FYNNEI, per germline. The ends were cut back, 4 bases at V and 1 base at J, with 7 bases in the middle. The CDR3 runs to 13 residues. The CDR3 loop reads CASSAQPNTEAFF. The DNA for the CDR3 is TGTGCCAGCAGTGCACAGCCGAACACTGAAGCTTTCTTT. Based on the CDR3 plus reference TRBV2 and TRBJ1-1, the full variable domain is EPEVTQTPSHQVTQMGQEVILRCVPISNHLYFYWYRQILGQKVEFLVSFYNNEISEKSEIFDDQFSVERPDGSNFTLKIRSTKLEDSAMYFCASSAQPNTEAFFGQGTRLTVV.

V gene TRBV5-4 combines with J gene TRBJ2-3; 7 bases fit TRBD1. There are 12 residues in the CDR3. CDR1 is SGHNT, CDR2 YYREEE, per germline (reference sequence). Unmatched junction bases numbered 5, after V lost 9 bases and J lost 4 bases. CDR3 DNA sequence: TGTGCCACGAGACAGGGTCCAGATACGCAGTATTTT. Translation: CATRQGPDTQYF.

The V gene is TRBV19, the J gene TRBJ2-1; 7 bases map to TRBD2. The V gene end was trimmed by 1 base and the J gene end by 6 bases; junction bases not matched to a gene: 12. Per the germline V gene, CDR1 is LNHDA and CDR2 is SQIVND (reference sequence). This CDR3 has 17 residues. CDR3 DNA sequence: TGTGCCAGTAGTATAGGGGGGGGGACTTTTTCCCCCAATGAGCAGTTCTTC. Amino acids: CASSIGGGTFSPNEQFF.

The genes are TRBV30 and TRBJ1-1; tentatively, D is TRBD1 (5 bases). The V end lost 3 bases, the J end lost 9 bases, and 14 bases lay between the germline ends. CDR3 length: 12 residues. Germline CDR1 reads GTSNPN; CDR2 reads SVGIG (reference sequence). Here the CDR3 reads CAWSVLLGQAFF. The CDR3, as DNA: TGTGCCTGGAGCGTATTGTTGGGGCAAGCTTTCTTT.

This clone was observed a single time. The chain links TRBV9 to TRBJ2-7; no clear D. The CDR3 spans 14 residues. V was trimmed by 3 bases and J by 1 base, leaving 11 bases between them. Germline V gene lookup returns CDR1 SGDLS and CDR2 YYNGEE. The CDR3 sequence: CASSAQVGSYEQYF. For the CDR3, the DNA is TGTGCCAGCAGCGCCCAGGTGGGTTCCTACGAGCAGTACTTC.

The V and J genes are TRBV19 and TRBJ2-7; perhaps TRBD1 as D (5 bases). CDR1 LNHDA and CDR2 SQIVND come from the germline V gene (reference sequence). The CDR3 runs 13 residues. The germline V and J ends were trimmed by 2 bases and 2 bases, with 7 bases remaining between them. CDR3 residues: CASSIQGPYEQYF. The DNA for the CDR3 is TGTGCCAGTAGTATACAGGGCCCCTACGAGCAGTACTTC.

The CDR3 DNA reads TGTGCCTGGGAACAGGGCCTGACTAGCGGGAGCTCCTACGAGCAGTACTTC. Protein sequence: CAWEQGLTSGSSYEQYF. This sequence joins TRBV30 and TRBJ2-7; 12 bases map to TRBD2. The V and J ends lost 5 bases and 0 bases, in that order; junction bases with no gene match: 11. Germline CDR1 reads GTSNPN; CDR2 reads SVGIG (reference sequence). The CDR3 is made up of 17 amino acids. The full variable domain, with the rest looked up from reference TRBV30 and TRBJ2-7, is SQTIHQWPATLVQPVGSPLSLECTVEGTSNPNLYWYRQAAGRGLQLLFYSVGIGQISSEVPQNLSASRPQDRQFILSSKKLLLSDSGFYLCAWEQGLTSGSSYEQYFGPGTRLTVT.

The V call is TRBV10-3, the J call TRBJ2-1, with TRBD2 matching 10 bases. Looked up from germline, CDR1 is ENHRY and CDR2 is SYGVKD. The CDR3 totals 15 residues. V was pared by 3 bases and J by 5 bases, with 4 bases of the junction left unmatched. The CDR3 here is CAISDASGSHNEQFF. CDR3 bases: TGTGCCATCAGTGACGCTAGCGGGAGTCACAATGAGCAGTTCTTC.

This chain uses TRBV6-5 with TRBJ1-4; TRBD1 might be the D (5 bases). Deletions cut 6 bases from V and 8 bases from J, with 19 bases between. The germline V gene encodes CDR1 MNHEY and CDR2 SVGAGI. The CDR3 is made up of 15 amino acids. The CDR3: CASSLGGQRDEKLFF. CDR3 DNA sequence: TGTGCCAGCAGCCTAGGCGGGCAGCGGGACGAAAAACTGTTTTTT.

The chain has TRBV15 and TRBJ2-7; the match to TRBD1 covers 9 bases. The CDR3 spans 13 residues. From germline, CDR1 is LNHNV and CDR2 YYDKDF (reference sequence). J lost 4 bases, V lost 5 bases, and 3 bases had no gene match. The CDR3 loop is CATSGDREYEQYF. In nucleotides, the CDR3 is TGTGCCACCAGCGGGGACAGGGAATACGAGCAGTACTTC.

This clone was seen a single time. CDR3 amino acids: CASSIVGGRTDTQYF. The CDR3 DNA is TGTGCCAGTAGTATAGTAGGTGGGAGGACAGATACGCAGTATTTT. The genes are TRBV19 and TRBJ2-3, with a possible D match to TRBD2 (6 bases). The CDR3 covers 15 residues. V lost 1 base, J lost 3 bases, and 11 bases lay in between. Germline CDR1 and CDR2: LNHDA and SQIVND (reference sequence).

The CDR3 protein is CASRGMEDTQYF. DNA for the CDR3: TGCGCCAGCAGGGGTATGGAGGATACGCAGTATTTT. The rearrangement uses TRBV10-1 and TRBJ2-3; the D is unclear. Trimming took 6 bases from V and 6 from J, leaving 10 bases between them. In germline, CDR1 is WNHNN, CDR2 SYGVQD (reference sequence). This CDR3 region has 12 residues.

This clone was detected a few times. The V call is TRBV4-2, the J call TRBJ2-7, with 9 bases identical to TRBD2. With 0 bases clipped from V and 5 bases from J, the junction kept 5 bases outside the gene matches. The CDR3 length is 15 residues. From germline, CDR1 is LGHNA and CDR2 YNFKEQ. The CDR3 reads CASSQELAGINEQYF. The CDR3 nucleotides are TGTGCCAGCAGCCAAGAGCTAGCGGGAATCAACGAGCAGTACTTC.

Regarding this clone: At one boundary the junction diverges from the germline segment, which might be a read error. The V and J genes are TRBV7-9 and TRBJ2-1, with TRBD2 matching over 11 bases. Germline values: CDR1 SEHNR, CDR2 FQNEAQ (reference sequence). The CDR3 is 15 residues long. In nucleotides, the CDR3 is TGTTCCAGCAGCACTAGCGGGGGTGCCTACAATGAGCAGTTCTTC. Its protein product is CSSSTSGGAYNEQFF.

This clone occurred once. CDR3 loop: CASASGNYGYTF. Here the CDR3 DNA reads TGTGCCAGCGCATCAGGGAACTATGGCTACACCTTC. The chain combines TRBV7-9 with TRBJ1-2; perhaps TRBD1 as D (5 bases). Germline V gene data show CDR1 as SEHNR and CDR2 as FQNEAQ (reference sequence). The CDR3 is made up of 12 amino acids. V lost 8 bases to trimming and J lost 2 bases, with 9 bases between them.

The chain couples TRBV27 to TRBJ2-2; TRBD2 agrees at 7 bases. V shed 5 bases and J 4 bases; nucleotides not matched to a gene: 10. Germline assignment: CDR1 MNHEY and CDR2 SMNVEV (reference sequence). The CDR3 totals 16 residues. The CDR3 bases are TGTGCCAGCAGTCCCCGCGGGCGGGAGCGCACCGGGGAGCTGTTTTTT. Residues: CASSPRGRERTGELFF.

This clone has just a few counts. The CDR3 spells CASSQDRGHGYTF. The CDR3 nucleotides are TGTGCCAGCAGCCAGGACAGGGGGCATGGCTACACCTTC. The gene calls are TRBV5-6 and TRBJ1-2; TRBD1 matches 11 bases. The germline V gene has CDR1 SGHDT and CDR2 YYEEEE. This CDR3 is built from 13 residues. V shed 4 bases, J shed 6 bases, and the junction held 2 bases outside the gene matches.

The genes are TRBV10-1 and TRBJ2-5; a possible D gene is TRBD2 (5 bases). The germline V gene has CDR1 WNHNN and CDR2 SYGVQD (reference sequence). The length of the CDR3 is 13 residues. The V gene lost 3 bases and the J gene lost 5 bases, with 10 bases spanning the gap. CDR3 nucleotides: TGCGCCAGCAGTGAAACTAGAGGGGAGACCCAGTACTTC. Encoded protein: CASSETRGETQYF.

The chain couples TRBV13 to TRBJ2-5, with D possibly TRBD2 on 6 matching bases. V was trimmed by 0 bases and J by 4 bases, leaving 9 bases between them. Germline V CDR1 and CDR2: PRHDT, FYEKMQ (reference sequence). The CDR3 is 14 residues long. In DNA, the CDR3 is TGTGCCAGCAGCTTAGGGACTAGGGTAGAGACCCAGTACTTC. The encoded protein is CASSLGTRVETQYF.

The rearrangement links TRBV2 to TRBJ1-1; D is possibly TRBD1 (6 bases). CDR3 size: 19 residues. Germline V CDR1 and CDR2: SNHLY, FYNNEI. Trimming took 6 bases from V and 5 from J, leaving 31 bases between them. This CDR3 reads CASRGTRGGAEVIGTEAFF. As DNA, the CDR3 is TGTGCCAGCAGAGGGACGCGGGGGGGCGCCGAGGTTATTGGGACTGAAGCTTTCTTT.

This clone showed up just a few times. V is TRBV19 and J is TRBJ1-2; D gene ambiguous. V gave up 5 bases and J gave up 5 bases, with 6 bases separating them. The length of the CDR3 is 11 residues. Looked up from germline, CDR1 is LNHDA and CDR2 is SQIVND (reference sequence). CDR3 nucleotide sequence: TGTGCCAGTAGTTCCTATTATGGCTACACCTTC. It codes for CASSSYYGYTF. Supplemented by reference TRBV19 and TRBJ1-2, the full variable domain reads DGGITQSPKYLFRKEGQNVTLSCEQNLNHDAMYWYRQDPGQGLRLIYYSQIVNDFQKGDIAEGYSVSREKKESFPLTVTSAQKNPTAFYLCASSSYYGYTFGSGTRLTVV.

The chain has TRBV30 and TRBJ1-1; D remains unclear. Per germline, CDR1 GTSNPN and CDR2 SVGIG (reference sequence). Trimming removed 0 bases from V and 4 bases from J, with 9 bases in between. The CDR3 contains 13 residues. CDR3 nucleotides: TGTGCCTGGAGTGTAAACTGGGCCACTGAAGCTTTCTTT. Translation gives CAWSVNWATEAFF.

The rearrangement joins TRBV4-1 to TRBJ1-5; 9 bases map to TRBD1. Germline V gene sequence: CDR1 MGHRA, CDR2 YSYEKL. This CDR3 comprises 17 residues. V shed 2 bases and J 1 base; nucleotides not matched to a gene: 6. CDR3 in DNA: TGCGCCAGCAGCCAAACAGGGGGCGTGAGAAGCAATCAGCCCCAGCATTTT. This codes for CASSQTGGVRSNQPQHF.

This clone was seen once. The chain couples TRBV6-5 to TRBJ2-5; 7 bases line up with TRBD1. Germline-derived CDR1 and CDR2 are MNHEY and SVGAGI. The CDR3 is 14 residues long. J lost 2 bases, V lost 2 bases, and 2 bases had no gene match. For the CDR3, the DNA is TGTGCCAGCAGTTACGACAGGGATCAAGAGACCCAGTACTTC. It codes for CASSYDRDQETQYF.

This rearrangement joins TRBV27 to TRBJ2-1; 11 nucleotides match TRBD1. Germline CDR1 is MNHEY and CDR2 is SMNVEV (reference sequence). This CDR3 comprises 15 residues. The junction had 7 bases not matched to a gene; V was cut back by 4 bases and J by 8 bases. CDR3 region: CASSYGTGGEDEQFF. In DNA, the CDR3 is TGTGCCAGCAGTTACGGGACAGGGGGTGAAGATGAGCAGTTCTTC.

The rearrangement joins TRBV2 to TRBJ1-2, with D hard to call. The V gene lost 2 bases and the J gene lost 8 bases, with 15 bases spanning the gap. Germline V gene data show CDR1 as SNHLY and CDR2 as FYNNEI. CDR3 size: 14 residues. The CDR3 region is CASSEREIAWGYTF. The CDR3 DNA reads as TGTGCCAGCAGTGAAAGGGAAATAGCGTGGGGCTACACCTTC.

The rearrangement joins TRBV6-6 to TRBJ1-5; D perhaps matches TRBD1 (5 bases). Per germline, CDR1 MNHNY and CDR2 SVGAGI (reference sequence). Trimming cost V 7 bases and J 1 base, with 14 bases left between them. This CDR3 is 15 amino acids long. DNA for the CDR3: TGTGCCAGCACACTGAGGGGAGGGAGCAATCAGCCCCAGCATTTT. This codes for CASTLRGGSNQPQHF.

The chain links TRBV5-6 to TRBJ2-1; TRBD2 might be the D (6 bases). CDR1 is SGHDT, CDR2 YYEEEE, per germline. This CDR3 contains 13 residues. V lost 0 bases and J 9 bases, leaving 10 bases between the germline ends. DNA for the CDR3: TGTGCCAGCAGCTTGGGTCTGGGAGGTGAGCAGTTCTTC. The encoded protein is CASSLGLGGEQFF.

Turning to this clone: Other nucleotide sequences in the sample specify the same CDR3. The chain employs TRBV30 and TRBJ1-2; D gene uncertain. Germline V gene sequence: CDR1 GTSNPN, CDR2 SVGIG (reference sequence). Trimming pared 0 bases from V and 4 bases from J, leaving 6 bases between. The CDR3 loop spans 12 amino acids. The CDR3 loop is CAWSVTGYGYTF. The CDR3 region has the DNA TGTGCCTGGAGTGTAACCGGCTATGGCTACACCTTC.

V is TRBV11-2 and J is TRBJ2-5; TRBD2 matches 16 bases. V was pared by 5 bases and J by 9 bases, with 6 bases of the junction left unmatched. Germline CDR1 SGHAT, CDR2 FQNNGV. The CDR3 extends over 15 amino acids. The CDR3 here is CASSPGLAGGPAQYF. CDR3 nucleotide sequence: TGTGCCAGCAGCCCGGGACTAGCGGGAGGGCCGGCCCAGTACTTC.